One sample yielded the 15 T cell receptor beta chains listed below, sequenced in a study of control samples from healthy donors and cancer patients. Some clones are missing from TCRdb's copy, which holds only in-frame ones; the method was immunoSEQ multiplex PCR. The repertoire includes a few hundred thousand clones, roughly 90% of them detected once, and 5.5% to 8% sits in the top ten. Material: PBMCs. The receptors come from a middle-aged man with head and neck cancer.

Only a few counts were recorded for this clone. This chain connects TRBV18 to TRBJ1-5; D might be TRBD1 (6 bases). V was trimmed by 5 bases and J by 5 bases, leaving 10 bases between them. Germline V CDR1 and CDR2: KGHSH, LQKENI. CDR3 length: 13 amino acids. This chain's CDR3 is CASSSDRDQPQHF. Written as DNA, the CDR3 is TGTGCCAGCTCATCGGACAGAGATCAGCCCCAGCATTTT.

The gene calls are TRBV4-1 and TRBJ2-5; weak D call: TRBD2 (7 bases). Trimming left V 6 bases short and J 5 bases short, with 13 bases between. Germline V gene lookup returns CDR1 MGHRA and CDR2 YSYEKL. The CDR3 consists of 13 residues. The CDR3 reads CASSPGGAETQYF. For the CDR3, the DNA is TGCGCCAGCAGTCCGGGGGGCGCCGAGACCCAGTACTTC.

The V and J genes are TRBV27 and TRBJ2-1; possible D gene TRBD2, 6 bases. The CDR3 runs to 16 residues. The V end lost 1 base, the J end lost 9 bases, and 19 bases lay between the germline ends. CDR1 and CDR2 (germline): MNHEY, SMNVEV (reference sequence). CDR3 nucleotide sequence: TGTGCCAGCAGTTTATTAGTAGCGGTGGGTGGGGCTGAGCAGTTCTTC. Translation: CASSLLVAVGGAEQFF.

The CDR3 loop reads CASSSRLYGYTF. The CDR3 DNA reads as TGTGCCAGCAGTTCCCGCCTCTATGGCTACACCTTC. This rearrangement joins TRBV28 to TRBJ1-2; unclear D gene. Trimming took 4 bases from V and 4 from J, leaving 7 bases between them. Germline CDR1 is MDHEN and CDR2 is SYDVKM. CDR3 length equals 12 residues.

V is TRBV5-6 and J is TRBJ1-2; weak D call: TRBD1 (6 bases). Trimming removed 0 bases from V and 3 bases from J, with 12 bases in between. Germline-derived CDR1 and CDR2 are SGHDT and YYEEEE. The CDR3 covers 15 residues. CDR3 coding DNA: TGTGCCAGCAGCTTGGCTAACAGGGTACACTATGGCTACACCTTC. Its translation: CASSLANRVHYGYTF.

V is TRBV11-2 and J is TRBJ2-7; D could derive from TRBD1 or TRBD2 (5 bases each). Germline V gene data show CDR1 as SGHAT and CDR2 as FQNNGV. The CDR3 has 13 residues. V was cut by 5 bases and J by 2 bases, with 10 bases left in between. The CDR3 DNA reads as TGTGCCAGCAGCGTGGGACCAGCCTACGAGCAGTACTTC. Encoded protein: CASSVGPAYEQYF.

This clone was seen a few times. The chain employs TRBV19 and TRBJ2-1, with 7 bases lining up with TRBD1. CDR3 length equals 15 residues. V trimming: 6 bases; J trimming: 8 bases; junction bases outside the gene matches: 13. The germline CDR1 and CDR2 sequences are LNHDA and SQIVND (reference sequence). The CDR3 sequence: CASRNTTGIMDEQFF. The CDR3 bases are TGTGCCAGTAGAAACACGACAGGGATAATGGATGAGCAGTTCTTC.

The J gene is TRBJ2-7, the V gene TRBV5-1, with a possible D match to TRBD2 (5 bases). There are 14 residues in the CDR3. Germline assignment: CDR1 SGHRS and CDR2 YFSETQ. Trimming cost V 0 bases and J 5 bases, with 12 bases left between them. In DNA form, the CDR3 reads TGCGCCAGCAGCTTGGCGTCGGGAAAGGACGAGCAGTACTTC. Translated, it gives CASSLASGKDEQYF.

This chain connects TRBV5-1 to TRBJ1-2; perhaps TRBD1 as D (5 bases). From germline, CDR1 is SGHRS and CDR2 YFSETQ. The CDR3 runs to 15 residues. Trimming pared 4 bases from V and 2 bases from J, leaving 15 bases between. The CDR3 DNA follows: TGCGCCAGCAGCGTCGGACGGGGGGAGAACTATGGCTACACCTTC. Translated, it gives CASSVGRGENYGYTF.

The gene calls are TRBV12-5 and TRBJ1-5, with D tentatively TRBD1 (5 bases). V shed 7 bases and J shed 2 bases, with 15 bases lying between them. The CDR3 runs to 15 residues. The germline gives CDR1 LGHNT, CDR2 FRNRAP. The CDR3 DNA reads TGTGCTAGTGCCCACGGGGGGGGTGGCAATCAGCCCCAGCATTTT. Translating gives CASAHGGGGNQPQHF.

The count of this clone is one. In DNA form, the CDR3 reads TGTGCCAGCAGTTTAAGTTATCTGGGACTAGCGGGATTGAAAAGAACCGGGGAGCTGTTTTTT. It translates to CASSLSYLGLAGLKRTGELFF. V gene TRBV28 combines with J gene TRBJ2-2; 13 positions agree with TRBD2. The CDR3 is 21 residues long. With V trimmed by 2 bases and J by 5 bases, 17 bases remained unmatched. Germline V gene data show CDR1 as MDHEN and CDR2 as SYDVKM.

This chain connects TRBV7-2 to TRBJ2-1; D gene unclear. From germline, CDR1 is SGHTA and CDR2 FQGNSA. Trimming cost V 6 bases and J 2 bases, with 11 bases left between them. This CDR3 has 14 amino acids. The CDR3 loop reads CASSPGPPYNEQFF. The CDR3 nucleotides read TGTGCCAGCAGTCCAGGACCCCCCTACAATGAGCAGTTCTTC.

The chain is built from TRBV7-3 and TRBJ1-1, with a weak D call TRBD1 (5 bases). With 5 bases removed from V and 10 bases from J, the gap between germline ends came to 29 bases. CDR3 length: 17 residues. Germline CDR1 SGHTA, CDR2 FQGTGA. CDR3 sequence: CASSPSPLGVTPRGAFF. The CDR3 bases are TGTGCCAGCAGCCCCAGCCCCTTGGGGGTCACCCCGAGGGGAGCTTTCTTT.

This clone was detected only a few times. This chain joins TRBV18 and TRBJ1-1; TRBD1 matches at 7 bases. This CDR3 has 15 amino acids. Losses at the gene ends were 5 bases for V and 2 bases for J; bases not matched to a gene: 8. CDR1 is KGHSH, CDR2 LQKENI, per germline. Here the CDR3 reads CASSSQGTENTEAFF. CDR3 nucleotides: TGTGCCAGCTCATCACAAGGGACAGAAAACACTGAAGCTTTCTTT.

V is TRBV5-6 and J is TRBJ2-1, with 11 positions matching TRBD2. Losses at the gene ends were 2 bases for V and 6 bases for J; bases not matched to a gene: 4. The CDR3 loop spans 15 amino acids. Germline CDR1 and CDR2: SGHDT and YYEEEE. DNA of the CDR3: TGTGCCAGCAGCTTAACTAGCGGGGGAATCAATGAGCAGTTCTTC. Its protein is CASSLTSGGINEQFF.